This T cell receptor (beta chain) was identified during a study of vaccination and CD4 T cells after COVID-19. Background on the study: Each of a few convalescent patients provided samples at day 14 and again at days 161 to 241 post-vaccination. Overlapping spike peptides from SARS-CoV-2, HCoV-NL63, HCoV-OC43 and HCoV-229E served to stimulate the cells.

The sample's time point: late sampling 161 to 241 days after vaccination in three convalescent patients. Treatment meaning: approximately nine-day PBMC culture with coronavirus spike peptide pools or control peptides (ViraFEST assay). Each of days 3 and 7 saw half the medium replaced by fresh IL-2 medium. The germline CDR1 and CDR2 sequences are SGHTA and FQGNSA. The CDR3 has 15 amino acids. The germline V and J ends were trimmed by 5 bases and 8 bases, with 21 bases remaining between them. Oncomine TCR Beta short-read sequencing was applied to DNA from cultured CD4+ T cells. TCRdb re-called the PCR reads with MiXCR, one entry per CDR3 protein. The table includes approximately 22,000 distinct CDR3 sequences, less than 40% detected once. This clonotype was detected a few times. Its antigen is unknown.

The V gene is TRBV7-2, the J gene TRBJ1-2; D might be TRBD1 (5 bases). Sequenced material: CD4+ T cells from blood, cultured in vitro, taken about 7 months after SARS-CoV-2 vaccination. The sequence was collected from a human donor who had recovered from COVID-19. CDR3 protein: CASSPRQFVELGYTF. In nucleotides, the CDR3 is TGTGCCAGCAGCCCCCGACAGTTTGTAGAGTTGGGCTACACCTTC.